This T cell receptor beta chain stems from a study of T-cell memory formation after mild COVID-19. Regarding the study as a whole: A balance of CD4 and CD8 characterized clones contracting day 15 to 85, whereas later expanders leaned CD4+.

The CDR3 loop spans 16 amino acids. Germline V gene sequence: CDR1 SEHNR, CDR2 FQNEAQ (reference sequence). Trimming took off 5 bases at V and 3 bases at J, with 16 bases between the two ends. Researchers used 5'RACE with constant-segment primers to make TCR alpha and TCR beta cDNA libraries that carry sample barcodes and UMIs. In TCRdb, the 5' RACE reads were re-called with MiXCR into one record per CDR3 protein. The sample has about 620,000 distinct CDR3 sequences, under 20% seen once. This clonotype was picked up a small number of times. Its cognate antigen is unknown. This clonotype was obtained from an adult woman who had mild COVID-19 (a few samples of this study predate the infection). Cell type and time point are not known. Source material: PBMCs or a T cell subset sorted from them (not recorded which). The chain employs TRBV7-9 and TRBJ2-2, with a possible D match to TRBD2 (5 bases). CDR3 sequence (DNA): TGTGCCAGCAGCCCCCTTAGAGCGGAAGACACCGGGGAGCTGTTTTTT. This sequence encodes CASSPLRAEDTGELFF.